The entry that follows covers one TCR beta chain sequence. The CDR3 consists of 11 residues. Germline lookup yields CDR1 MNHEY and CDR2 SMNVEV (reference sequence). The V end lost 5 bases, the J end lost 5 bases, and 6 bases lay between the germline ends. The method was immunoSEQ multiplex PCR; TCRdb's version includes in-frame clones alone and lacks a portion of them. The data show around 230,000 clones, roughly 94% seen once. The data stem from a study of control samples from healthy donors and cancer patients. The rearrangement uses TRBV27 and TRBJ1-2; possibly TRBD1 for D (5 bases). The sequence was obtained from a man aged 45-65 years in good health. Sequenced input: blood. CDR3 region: CASSDRYGYTF. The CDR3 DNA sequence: TGTGCCAGCAGTGACAGATATGGCTACACCTTC.